Listed below are T cell receptor beta chains from one sample, sequenced in a study of CD8 T cells in ankylosing spondylitis. TCRdb re-called the 5' RACE reads with MiXCR, one entry per CDR3 protein. The repertoire consists of fewer than 250,000 distinct CDR3 sequences, with 10% to 13% occurring once and the leading ten covering approximately 2.5%. Sample: blood, either unsorted or a sorted T cell fraction (not recorded which). Receptors were obtained from a male donor with ankylosing spondylitis or in good health (not recorded which). Both conserved end residues are part of each CDR3. The order of the fields is D gene, CDR3 length, V gene, J gene, clone size, CDR3 protein, CDR3 DNA. The D gene is left open where the match is weak. The size entry is marked missing in some rows and otherwise reads once, few, many or a size class.

-	13	TRBV29-1	TRBJ1-3	many	CSASTGSGNTIYF	TGCAGCGCCTCGACAGGTTCAGGAAACACCATATATTTT
-	16	TRBV21-1	TRBJ2-7	many	CAGQGGRPGRSYEQYF	TGTGCCGGACAAGGAGGGCGTCCCGGGAGATCCTACGAGCAGTACTTC
-	17	TRBV10-3	TRBJ2-1	-	CAISGRATASSYNEQFF	TGTGCCATCAGTGGCCGGGCAACGGCGTCCTCCTACAATGAGCAGTTCTTC
-	12	TRBV7-9	TRBJ1-1	-	CASARAGTEAFF	TGTGCCAGCGCTCGGGCGGGCACTGAAGCTTTCTTT
-	17	TRBV7-9	TRBJ2-7	few	CASTLSVRRGFSYEQYF	TGTGCCAGCACCTTATCCGTGCGTCGGGGGTTTTCCTACGAGCAGTACTTC
TRBD1	15	TRBV11-2	TRBJ2-5	many	CASSSLTGRQETQYF	TGTGCCAGCAGCTCGTTGACAGGGCGGCAAGAGACCCAGTACTTC
-	15	TRBV5-1	TRBJ2-7	many	CASSSHFGQNYEQYF	TGCGCCAGCAGCTCCCATTTCGGCCAGAACTACGAGCAGTACTTC
TRBD2	16	TRBV3-1	TRBJ2-1	few	CASSQLAGRPNNEQFF	TGTGCCAGCAGCCAGCTAGCGGGACGTCCTAACAATGAGCAGTTCTTC
-	18	TRBV20-1	TRBJ2-3	-	CCVWRQALSLVGADTQYF	TGCTGTGTTTGGCGCCAGGCCCTGAGCTTGGTTGGCGCAGATACGCAGTATTTT
-	18	TRBV6-5	TRBJ2-1	many	CASSSALIGRTLGNEQFF	TGTGCCAGCAGTTCCGCGTTAATCGGGCGCACCCTCGGGAATGAGCAGTTCTTC
TRBD1	15	TRBV5-1	TRBJ2-1	many	CASSKGQDSYNEQFF	TGCGCCAGCAGCAAGGGACAGGACTCCTACAATGAGCAGTTCTTC
-	15	TRBV7-2	TRBJ2-3	-	CASTTSLGFTDTQYF	TGTGCCAGCACCACATCCTTAGGGTTCACAGATACGCAGTATTTT
-	14	TRBV4-2	TRBJ1-2	many	CASSQDRGFGGYTF	TGTGCCAGCAGCCAAGATAGAGGGTTCGGAGGCTACACCTTC
TRBD2	18	TRBV5-1	TRBJ2-1	many	CASSLGPGLAGDGNEQFF	TGCGCCAGCAGCTTGGGGCCGGGACTAGCGGGAGACGGCAATGAGCAGTTCTTC
-	14	TRBV3-1	TRBJ2-2	many	CASSQEGRAGELFF	TGTGCCAGCAGCCAAGAAGGCAGGGCCGGGGAGCTGTTTTTT
TRBD1	13	TRBV10-3	TRBJ2-7	many	CAISGQGVGEQYF	TGTGCCATCAGCGGACAGGGGGTTGGTGAGCAGTACTTC
-	11	TRBV20-1	TRBJ2-7	many	CSASKKYEQYF	TGCAGTGCTAGTAAGAAATACGAGCAGTACTTC
-	14	TRBV10-3	TRBJ1-1	many	CAISDTGSGTEAFF	TGTGCCATCAGTGACACAGGGTCGGGGACTGAAGCTTTCTTT
TRBD2	16	TRBV7-2	TRBJ2-3	-	CASSPGTSGSHDTQYF	TGTGCCAGCAGCCCCGGGACTAGCGGGAGTCATGATACGCAGTATTTT
TRBD2	16	TRBV27	TRBJ2-1	many	CASSPAGDRSYNEQFF	TGTGCCAGCAGTCCCGCGGGGGACCGCTCCTACAATGAGCAGTTCTTC
-	14	TRBV5-1	TRBJ2-3	many	CASSLGTGTDTQYF	TGCGCCAGCAGCTTAGGTACGGGGACAGATACGCAGTATTTT
-	20	TRBV6-4	TRBJ1-5	many	CASSPGAVTSTDYSNQPQHF	TGTGCCAGCAGTCCAGGAGCCGTCACATCGACAGACTATAGCAATCAGCCCCAGCATTTT
TRBD2	15	TRBV9	TRBJ2-5	many	CASSVGGGRQETQYF	TGTGCCAGCAGCGTAGGAGGCGGGAGACAAGAGACCCAGTACTTC
-	13	TRBV12-3/TRBV12-4	TRBJ2-1	many	CASSLEMFREQFF	TGTGCCAGCAGTTTAGAGATGTTTCGAGAGCAGTTCTTC
-	13	TRBV3-1	TRBJ1-5	few	CASSQAQGQPQHF	TGTGCCAGCAGCCAGGCCCAAGGGCAGCCCCAGCATTTT
-	15	TRBV14	TRBJ2-3	many	CASSQPGQITDTQYF	TGTGCCAGCAGCCAGCCGGGACAAATTACAGATACGCAGTATTTT
-	14	TRBV10-3	TRBJ2-5	many	CAISGTSYQETQYF	TGTGCCATCTCTGGGACATCGTACCAAGAGACCCAGTACTTC